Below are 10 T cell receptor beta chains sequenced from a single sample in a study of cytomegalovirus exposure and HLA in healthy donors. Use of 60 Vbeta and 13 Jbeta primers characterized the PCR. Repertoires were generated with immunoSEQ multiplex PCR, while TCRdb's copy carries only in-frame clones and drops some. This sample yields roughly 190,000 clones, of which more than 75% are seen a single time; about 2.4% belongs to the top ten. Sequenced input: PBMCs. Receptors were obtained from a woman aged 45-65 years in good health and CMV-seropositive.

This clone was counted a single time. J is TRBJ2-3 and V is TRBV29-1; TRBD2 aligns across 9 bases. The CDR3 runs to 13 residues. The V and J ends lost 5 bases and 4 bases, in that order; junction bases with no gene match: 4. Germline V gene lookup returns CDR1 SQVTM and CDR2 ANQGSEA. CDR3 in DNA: TGCAGCGTTCGCGGGGGGGTAGCAGATACGCAGTATTTT. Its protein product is CSVRGGVADTQYF.

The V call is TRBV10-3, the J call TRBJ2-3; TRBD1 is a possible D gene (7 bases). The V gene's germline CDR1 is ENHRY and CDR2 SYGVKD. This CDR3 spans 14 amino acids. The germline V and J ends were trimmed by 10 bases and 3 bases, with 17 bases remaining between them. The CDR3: CASRAGGRTDTQYF. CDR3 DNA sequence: TGTGCCAGTAGGGCAGGGGGGCGGACAGATACGCAGTATTTT.

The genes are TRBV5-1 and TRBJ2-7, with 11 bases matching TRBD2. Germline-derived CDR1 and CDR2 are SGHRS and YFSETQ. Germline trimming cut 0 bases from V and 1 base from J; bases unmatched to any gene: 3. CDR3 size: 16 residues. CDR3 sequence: CASSLGLAGLSYEQYF. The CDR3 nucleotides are TGCGCCAGCAGCTTGGGACTAGCGGGGCTATCCTACGAGCAGTACTTC. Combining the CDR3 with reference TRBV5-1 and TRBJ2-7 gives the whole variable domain KAGVTQTPRYLIKTRGQQVTLSCSPISGHRSVSWYQQTPGQGLQFLFEYFSETQRNKGNFPGRFSGRQFSNSRSEMNVSTLELGDSALYLCASSLGLAGLSYEQYFGPGTRLTVT.

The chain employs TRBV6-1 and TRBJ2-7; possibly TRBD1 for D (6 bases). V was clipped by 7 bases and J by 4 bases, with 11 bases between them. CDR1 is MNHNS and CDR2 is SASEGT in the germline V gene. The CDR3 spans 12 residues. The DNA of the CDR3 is TGTGCCAGCACCTCCACAGGGTACGAGCAGTACTTC. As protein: CASTSTGYEQYF.

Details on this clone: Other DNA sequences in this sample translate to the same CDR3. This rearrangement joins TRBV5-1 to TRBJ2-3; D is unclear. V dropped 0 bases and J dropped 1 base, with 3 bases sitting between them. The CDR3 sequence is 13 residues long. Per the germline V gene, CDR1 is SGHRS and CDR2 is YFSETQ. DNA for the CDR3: TGCGCCAGCAGCTTGGTCGGCACAGATACGCAGTATTTT. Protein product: CASSLVGTDTQYF. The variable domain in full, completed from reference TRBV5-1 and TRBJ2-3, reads KAGVTQTPRYLIKTRGQQVTLSCSPISGHRSVSWYQQTPGQGLQFLFEYFSETQRNKGNFPGRFSGRQFSNSRSEMNVSTLELGDSALYLCASSLVGTDTQYFGPGTRLTVL.

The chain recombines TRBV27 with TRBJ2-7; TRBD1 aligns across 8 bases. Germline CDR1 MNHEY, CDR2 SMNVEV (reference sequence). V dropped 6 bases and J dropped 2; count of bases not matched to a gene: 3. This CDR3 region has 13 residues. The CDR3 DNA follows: TGTGCCAGCAGGTCGACAGGGGCCTACGAGCAGTACTTC. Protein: CASRSTGAYEQYF.

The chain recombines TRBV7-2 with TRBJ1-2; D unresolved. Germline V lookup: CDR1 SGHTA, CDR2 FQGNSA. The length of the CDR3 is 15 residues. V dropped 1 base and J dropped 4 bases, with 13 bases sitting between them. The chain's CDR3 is CASSLEPAIGYGYTF. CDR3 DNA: TGTGCCAGCAGCTTAGAGCCTGCTATCGGCTATGGCTACACCTTC.

The CDR3 DNA follows: TGTGCCAGCAGTGAATGGCCGCGGGGTCAGCCCCAGCATTTT. It encodes CASSEWPRGQPQHF. This chain joins TRBV6-1 and TRBJ1-5; D is unresolved. CDR1 is MNHNS and CDR2 is SASEGT in the germline V gene. Trimming stripped 2 bases from V and 6 bases from J, with 11 bases between. The CDR3 totals 14 residues.

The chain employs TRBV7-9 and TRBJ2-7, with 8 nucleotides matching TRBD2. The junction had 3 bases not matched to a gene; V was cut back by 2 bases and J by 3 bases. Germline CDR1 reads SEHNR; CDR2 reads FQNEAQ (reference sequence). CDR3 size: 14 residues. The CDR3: CASSLYSGDYEQYF. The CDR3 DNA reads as TGTGCCAGCAGCTTATATAGCGGGGACTACGAGCAGTACTTC.

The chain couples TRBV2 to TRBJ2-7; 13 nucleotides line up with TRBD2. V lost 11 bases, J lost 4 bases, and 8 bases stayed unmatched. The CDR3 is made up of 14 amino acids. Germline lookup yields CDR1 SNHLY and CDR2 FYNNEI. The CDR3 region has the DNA TGTGCCGGGAACCGACTAGCGGGGGGATACGAGCAGTACTTC. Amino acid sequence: CAGNRLAGGYEQYF. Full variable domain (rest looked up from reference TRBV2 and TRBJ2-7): EPEVTQTPSHQVTQMGQEVILRCVPISNHLYFYWYRQILGQKVEFLVSFYNNEISEKSEIFDDQFSVERPDGSNFTLKIRSTKLEDSAMYFCAGNRLAGGYEQYFGPGTRLTVT.